This TCR beta chain was captured by sequencing in a study of T cells in Graves' hyperthyroidism and ophthalmopathy. Authors of the study amplified TCR beta CDR3 regions from RNA transcripts. HTBI primers were the set used in a first-round RT-PCR of the TCR CDR3. TCRdb analysed the multiplex PCR reads with MiXCR anew, one entry per CDR3 protein. The repertoire has roughly 660,000 distinct CDR3 sequences, around 16% of them found once; the top ten carry about 16%. This clonotype has at least ten counts. V lost 0 bases to trimming and J lost 12 bases, with 21 bases between them. In germline, CDR1 is SNHLY, CDR2 FYNNEI. The CDR3 length is 16 residues.

The V gene is TRBV2, the J gene TRBJ2-1; D is ambiguous. The clonotype was recovered from a man aged 45-65 years with Graves' hyperthyroidism. Sequencing was carried out using blood. The CDR3 coding sequence is TGTGCCAGCAGTGAAGCGCTTTATGGCAGGCCCGTCGGGCAGTTCTTC. Its translation: CASSEALYGRPVGQFF.